This entry features one T cell receptor beta chain sequence. Antigen: not known. The data were obtained in a study of blood T cells in healthy people across ages. The authors extracted at least 5.5 micrograms of total RNA per sample. A second PCR of about 7 to 12 cycles used a sample-barcoded 5' primer and a J-beta primer mix. A tag from a template-switch adaptor with 12 random nucleotides marked each cDNA molecule. TCRdb re-derived calls from the 5' RACE reads in MiXCR, one entry per CDR3 protein. Of roughly 1,700,000 distinct CDR3 sequences listed, 28% are singletons. There are 15 residues in the CDR3. The germline V gene encodes CDR1 SGHRS and CDR2 YFSETQ. General study findings and limits: It was the long-lived donors that had more naive CD4+ cells and higher diversity than aged donors. Per million T cells, the diversity of TCR beta decreased roughly linearly as age advanced.

The sample taken for sequencing was blood. This clonotype was sampled from a woman in her twenties or thirties in good health. This chain joins TRBV5-1 and TRBJ2-4; TRBD2 aligns across 8 bases. The DNA end favors TRBJ2-7, so the J call may be wrong. CDR3 in amino acids: CASSSYRAGEDEQYF. The CDR3 DNA reads TGCGCCAGCAGCTCCTACAGAGCGGGGGAGGACGAGCAGTACTTC.